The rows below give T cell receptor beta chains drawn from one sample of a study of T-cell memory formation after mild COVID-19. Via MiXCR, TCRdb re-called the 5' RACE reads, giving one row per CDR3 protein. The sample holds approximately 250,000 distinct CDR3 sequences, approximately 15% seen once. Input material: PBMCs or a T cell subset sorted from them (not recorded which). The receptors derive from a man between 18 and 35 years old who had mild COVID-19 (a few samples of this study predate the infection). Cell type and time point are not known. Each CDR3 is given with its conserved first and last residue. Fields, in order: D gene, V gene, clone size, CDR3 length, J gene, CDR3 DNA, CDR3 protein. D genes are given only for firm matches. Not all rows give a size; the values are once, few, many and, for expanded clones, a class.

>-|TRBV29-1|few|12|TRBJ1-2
TGCAGCGTTGAAGATACAGCCTATGGCTACACCTTC
CSVEDTAYGYTF
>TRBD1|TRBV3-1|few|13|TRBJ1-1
TGTGCCAGCAGCCTCCTACAGGGGACTGAAGCTTTCTTT
CASSLLQGTEAFF
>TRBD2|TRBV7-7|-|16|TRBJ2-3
TGTGCCAGCAGCTTGCTGCCGGGGGGGCGCACAGATACGCAGTATTTT
CASSLLPGGRTDTQYF
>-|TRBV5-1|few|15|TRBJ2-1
TGCGCCAGCAGCCTCTCAGGGGTTTCCTACAATGAGCAGTTCTTC
CASSLSGVSYNEQFF
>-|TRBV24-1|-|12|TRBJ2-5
TGTGCCACCAGTGGGGCAGGGGAGACCCAGTACTTC
CATSGAGETQYF
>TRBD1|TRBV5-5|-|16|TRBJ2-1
TGTGCCAGCAGCTTAGGGCCGGGACAGAACTACAATGAGCAGTTCTTC
CASSLGPGQNYNEQFF
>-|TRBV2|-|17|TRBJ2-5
TGTGCCAGCAGTGAAGGGGGTTCTTGGGGAGCCCAAGAGACCCAGTACTTC
CASSEGGSWGAQETQYF
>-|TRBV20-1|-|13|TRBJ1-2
TGCAGTGCTAGAGTAGGGGAGAGGTATGGCTACACCTTC
CSARVGERYGYTF
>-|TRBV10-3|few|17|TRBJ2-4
TGTGCCATCAGTGAGGGACATGCGCAAGACCGCAAAAACATTCAGTACTTC
CAISEGHAQDRKNIQYF
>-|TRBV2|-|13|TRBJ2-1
TGTGCCAGCAGCCGGCGGGGTTCCGATGAGCAGTTCTTC
CASSRRGSDEQFF
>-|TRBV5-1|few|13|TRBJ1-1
TGCGCCAGCAGCTCCTATGAGGGTACTGAAGCTTTCTTT
CASSSYEGTEAFF
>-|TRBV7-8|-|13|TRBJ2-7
TGTGCCAGCAGCTTAGGCCCACTCTACGAGCAGTACTTC
CASSLGPLYEQYF
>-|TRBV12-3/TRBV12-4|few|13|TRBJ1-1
TGTGCCAGCAGAAAAGGTATGGGCACTGAAGCTTTCTTT
CASRKGMGTEAFF
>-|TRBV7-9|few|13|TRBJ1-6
TGTGCCAGCAGCTTAGCGCAGGGCTCACCCCTCCACTTT
CASSLAQGSPLHF
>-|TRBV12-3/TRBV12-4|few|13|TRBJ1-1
TGTGCCAGCTCCTTCGGGGGAAGAACTGAAGCTTTCTTT
CASSFGGRTEAFF
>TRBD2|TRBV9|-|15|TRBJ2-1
TGTGCCAGCAGCGACGGACTAGCGGGGCCCGGGGAGCAGTTCTTC
CASSDGLAGPGEQFF
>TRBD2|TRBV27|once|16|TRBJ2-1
TGTGCCAGCAGTGAAAGGACTAGCGGGGGGGCCAGTGAGCAGTTCTTC
CASSERTSGGASEQFF
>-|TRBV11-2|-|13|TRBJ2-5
TGTGCCAGCCACTCCACCTGGGATGAGACCCAGTACTTC
CASHSTWDETQYF
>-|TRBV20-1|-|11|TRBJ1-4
TGCAGTGCGGAGCCGGGAGAAAAACTGTTTTTT
CSAEPGEKLFF
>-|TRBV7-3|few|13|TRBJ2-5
TGTGCCAGCAGCTTACAGGCCCAAGAGACCCAGTACTTC
CASSLQAQETQYF
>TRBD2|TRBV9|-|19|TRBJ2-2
TGTGCCAGCAGCGTCGGGGGACTAGCGGGGGCCTGGAACACCGGGGAGCTGTTTTTT
CASSVGGLAGAWNTGELFF
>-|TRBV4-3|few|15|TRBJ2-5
TGCGCCAGCAGCCAAGGTCCGGGACTCCAAGAGACCCAGTACTTC
CASSQGPGLQETQYF
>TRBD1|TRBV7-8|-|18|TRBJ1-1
TGTGCCAGCAGCACCGAGAGACAGGGGGCTGGAGTCAACACTGAAGCTTTCTTT
CASSTERQGAGVNTEAFF
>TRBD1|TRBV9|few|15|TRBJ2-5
TGTGCCAGCAGCGCCGGACAGGGCCTCCAAGAGACCCAGTACTTC
CASSAGQGLQETQYF
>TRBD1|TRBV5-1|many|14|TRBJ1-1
TGCGCCAGCAGCTTGGGGGACAGCAGACCTGAAGCTTTCTTT
CASSLGDSRPEAFF
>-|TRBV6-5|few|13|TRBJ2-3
TGTGCCAGCAGTTACACCCTAGGAAATACGCAGTATTTT
CASSYTLGNTQYF
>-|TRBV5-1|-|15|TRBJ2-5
TGCGCCAGCAGCTTGGTCGGGGCGGTTCAAGAGACCCAGTACTTC
CASSLVGAVQETQYF
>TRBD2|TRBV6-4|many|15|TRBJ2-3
TGTGCCAGCAGTGCGCTAGCGGGGGGCACAGATACGCAGTATTTT
CASSALAGGTDTQYF
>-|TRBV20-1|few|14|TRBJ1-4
TGCAGTGCTAGAGGAGCCGGGACTTATGAAAAACTGTTTTTT
CSARGAGTYEKLFF
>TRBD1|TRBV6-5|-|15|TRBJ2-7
TGTGCCAGCAGTTATTTCGCGGGACAGGGTTACGAGCAGTACTTC
CASSYFAGQGYEQYF
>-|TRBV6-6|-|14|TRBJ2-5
TGTGCCAGCAGTTACGCACTAGGGCGGGAGACCCAGTACTTC
CASSYALGRETQYF
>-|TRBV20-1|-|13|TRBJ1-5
TGCAGTGCTAGGCGAGGGGGAGGTCAGCCCCAGCATTTT
CSARRGGGQPQHF
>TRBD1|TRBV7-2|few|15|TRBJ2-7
TGTGCCAGCAGCTTAGACAGGGGCTACTTCTACGAGCAGTACTTC
CASSLDRGYFYEQYF
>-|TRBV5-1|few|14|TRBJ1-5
TGCGCCAGCAGCTTGGTAGGGGGAAGTCAGCCCCAGCATTTT
CASSLVGGSQPQHF
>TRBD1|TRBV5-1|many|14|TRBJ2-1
TGCGCCAGCAGCAAAGGGACAGAAGACAATGAGCAGTTCTTC
CASSKGTEDNEQFF
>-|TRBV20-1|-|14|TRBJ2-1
TGCAGTGCTTTTCGGTCGTTTGAGTTACGTGAGCAGTTCTTC
CSAFRSFELREQFF
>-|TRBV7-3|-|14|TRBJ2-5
TGTGCCAGCAGCGAAAGGGGGGGCATTGAGACCCAGTACTTC
CASSERGGIETQYF
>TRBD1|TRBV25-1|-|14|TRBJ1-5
TGTGCCAGTTCTGGGACAGGGAAGTATCAGCCCCAGCATTTT
CASSGTGKYQPQHF
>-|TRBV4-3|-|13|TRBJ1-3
TGCGCCAGCAGCCAAGTCTCCGGAAACACCATATATTTT
CASSQVSGNTIYF
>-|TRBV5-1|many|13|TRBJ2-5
TGCGCCAGCAGCCCAATACCCGGAGAGACCCAGTACTTC
CASSPIPGETQYF
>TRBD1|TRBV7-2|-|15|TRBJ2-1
TGTGCCAGCAGCTTAGTAGGGGGCGCTTACAATGAGCAGTTCTTC
CASSLVGGAYNEQFF
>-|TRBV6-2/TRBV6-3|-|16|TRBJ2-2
TGTGCCAGCAGTTACTCGGCAGCGCCGAACACCGGGGAGCTGTTTTTT
CASSYSAAPNTGELFF
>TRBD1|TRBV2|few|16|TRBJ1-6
TGTGCCAGCACTGTCAGATCGACAGGGGGCCGTTCACCCCTCCACTTT
CASTVRSTGGRSPLHF
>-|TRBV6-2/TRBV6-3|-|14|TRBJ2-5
TGTGCCAGCAGTTACCTCCAGGGGGGGGAGACCCAGTACTTC
CASSYLQGGETQYF
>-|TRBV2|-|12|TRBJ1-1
TGTGCCAGCAGTGGTTTGAACACTGAAGCTTTCTTT
CASSGLNTEAFF
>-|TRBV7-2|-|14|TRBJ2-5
TGTGCCAGCAGCTTAGGACGATTGCCAGAGACCCAGTACTTC
CASSLGRLPETQYF
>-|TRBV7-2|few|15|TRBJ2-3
TGTGCCAGCAGCTTAGCTAGGCCTAGCACAGATACGCAGTATTTT
CASSLARPSTDTQYF
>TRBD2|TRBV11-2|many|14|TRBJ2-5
TGTGCCAGCAGCTCGGGGGGGGGATCGGAGACCCAGTACTTC
CASSSGGGSETQYF
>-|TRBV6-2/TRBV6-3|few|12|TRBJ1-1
TGTGCCAGCAGTTATTTGGGGGCTGAAGCTTTCTTT
CASSYLGAEAFF
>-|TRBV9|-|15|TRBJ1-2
TGTGCCAGCAGCGTAGCTACCGGGGGGAACTATGGCTACACCTTC
CASSVATGGNYGYTF
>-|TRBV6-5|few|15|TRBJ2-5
TGTGCCAGCAGCCGCGGACGGCGATACCAAGAGACCCAGTACTTC
CASSRGRRYQETQYF
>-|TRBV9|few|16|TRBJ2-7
TGTGCCAGCAGCGCAGGAGGGTCCGGACAACCCTACGAGCAGTACTTC
CASSAGGSGQPYEQYF
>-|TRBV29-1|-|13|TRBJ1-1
TGCAGCGGGAGACAGGTGCTGAACACTGAAGCTTTCTTT
CSGRQVLNTEAFF
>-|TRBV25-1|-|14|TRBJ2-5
TGTGCCAGCAGTGACAGACTATCTCAAGAGACCCAGTACTTC
CASSDRLSQETQYF